Listed below are T cell receptor beta chains from one sample, sequenced in a study of blood T cell repertoires in COVID-19. Using immunoSEQ multiplex PCR, the repertoire was profiled, and TCRdb retains in-frame clones only, with some absent. The table includes some 81,000 clones, 90% detected once. Sequences were obtained from peripheral blood. The receptors here all came from a woman aged 50 to 60 in a cohort sampled during active COVID-19. Both conserved end residues are part of each CDR3. The D gene is left open where the match is weak. The size of a clone is reported for some rows only, either as once, few or many, or as a class for expanded clones.

J gene: TRBJ1-1
clone size: NA
V gene: TRBV10-2
D gene: NA
CDR3 protein: CASRPRQDHTEAFF
CDR3 DNA: TGCGCCAGCAGACCGAGACAGGACCACACTGAAGCTTTCTTT

J gene: TRBJ2-3
clone size: few
V gene: TRBV18
D gene: TRBD2
CDR3 protein: CASSLKLAGETDTQYF
CDR3 DNA: TGTGCCAGCTCACTCAAACTAGCGGGAGAAACAGATACGCAGTATTTT

J gene: TRBJ1-4
clone size: once
V gene: TRBV4-1
D gene: TRBD1
CDR3 protein: CASSPEPGGNEKLFF
CDR3 DNA: TGCGCCAGCAGCCCCGAACCAGGGGGAAATGAAAAACTGTTTTTT

J gene: TRBJ2-7
clone size: NA
V gene: TRBV2
D gene: NA
CDR3 protein: CASIAGQGYEQYF
CDR3 DNA: TGTGCCAGCATAGCAGGGCAAGGCTACGAGCAGTACTTC

J gene: TRBJ2-7
clone size: once
V gene: TRBV14
D gene: NA
CDR3 protein: CASSQDHSYEQYF
CDR3 DNA: TGTGCCAGCAGCCAAGATCACTCCTACGAGCAGTACTTC

J gene: TRBJ2-1
clone size: NA
V gene: TRBV4-1
D gene: NA
CDR3 protein: CASSQDRSGSSYNEQFF
CDR3 DNA: TGCGCCAGCAGCCAAGATCGGAGCGGTTCTTCCTACAATGAGCAGTTCTTC

J gene: TRBJ2-1
clone size: NA
V gene: TRBV7-6
D gene: TRBD2
CDR3 protein: CASNLYSGRSFNEQFF
CDR3 DNA: TGTGCCAGCAACTTATATAGCGGGAGGTCTTTCAATGAGCAGTTCTTC

J gene: TRBJ2-3
clone size: NA
V gene: TRBV12-3/TRBV12-4
D gene: NA
CDR3 protein: CASSPSRDTQYF
CDR3 DNA: TGTGCCAGCAGTCCCTCCCGGGATACGCAGTATTTT

J gene: TRBJ2-7
clone size: NA
V gene: TRBV28
D gene: TRBD1
CDR3 protein: CASSDTTTGIYEQYF
CDR3 DNA: TGTGCCAGCAGCGATACCACGACAGGGATCTACGAGCAGTACTTC

J gene: TRBJ2-7
clone size: NA
V gene: TRBV19
D gene: NA
CDR3 protein: CASNRQASSYEQYF
CDR3 DNA: TGTGCCAGTAATCGGCAGGCAAGCTCCTACGAGCAGTACTTC

J gene: TRBJ2-5
clone size: NA
V gene: TRBV24-1
D gene: NA
CDR3 protein: CATSALRGVGEETQYF
CDR3 DNA: TGTGCCACCAGTGCCTTGCGCGGGGTAGGAGAAGAGACCCAGTACTTC

J gene: TRBJ1-5
clone size: once
V gene: TRBV4-1
D gene: NA
CDR3 protein: CASSQAVQGNQPQHF
CDR3 DNA: TGCGCCAGCAGCCAAGCGGTACAGGGTAATCAGCCCCAGCATTTT

J gene: TRBJ1-4
clone size: NA
V gene: TRBV5-1
D gene: TRBD1
CDR3 protein: CASSSRQGGEKLFF
CDR3 DNA: TGCGCCAGCAGCAGCAGGCAGGGGGGTGAAAAACTGTTTTTT

J gene: TRBJ1-2
clone size: NA
V gene: TRBV3-1/TRBV3-2
D gene: NA
CDR3 protein: CASSLTQGRGYTF
CDR3 DNA: TGTGCCAGCAGCCTTACACAGGGAAGAGGCTACACCTTC

J gene: TRBJ1-2
clone size: NA
V gene: TRBV6-5
D gene: TRBD1
CDR3 protein: CASSRDREIGGYTF
CDR3 DNA: TGTGCCAGCAGCCGGGACAGGGAAATTGGTGGCTACACCTTC

J gene: TRBJ1-3
clone size: NA
V gene: TRBV28
D gene: NA
CDR3 protein: CASTKRVAGNTIYF
CDR3 DNA: TGTGCCAGCACCAAACGGGTTGCTGGAAACACCATATATTTT

J gene: TRBJ1-2
clone size: NA
V gene: TRBV30
D gene: NA
CDR3 protein: CAWTGSGAATYYGYTF
CDR3 DNA: TGTGCCTGGACGGGGTCGGGAGCGGCCACTTACTATGGCTACACCTTC

J gene: TRBJ2-7
clone size: NA
V gene: TRBV27
D gene: TRBD2
CDR3 protein: CASTPGGASYEQYF
CDR3 DNA: TGTGCCAGCACCCCCGGGGGGGCCTCCTACGAGCAGTACTTC

J gene: TRBJ2-3
clone size: NA
V gene: TRBV3-1/TRBV3-2
D gene: NA
CDR3 protein: CASSPARATDTQYF
CDR3 DNA: TGTGCCAGCAGCCCCGCCCGCGCTACGGATACGCAGTATTTT

J gene: TRBJ2-5
clone size: NA
V gene: TRBV6-5
D gene: NA
CDR3 protein: CASRTGTNQETQYF
CDR3 DNA: TGTGCCAGCAGAACGGGGACAAACCAAGAGACCCAGTACTTC

J gene: TRBJ1-1
clone size: NA
V gene: TRBV18
D gene: NA
CDR3 protein: CASSLGQLNTEAFF
CDR3 DNA: TGTGCCAGCTCACTCGGACAGCTGAACACTGAAGCTTTCTTT

J gene: TRBJ1-2
clone size: NA
V gene: TRBV28
D gene: TRBD1
CDR3 protein: CASTSTGDYGYTF
CDR3 DNA: TGTGCCAGCACCTCGACAGGGGACTATGGCTACACCTTC

J gene: TRBJ2-2
clone size: NA
V gene: TRBV28
D gene: TRBD1
CDR3 protein: CASTLGTANTGELFF
CDR3 DNA: TGTGCCAGCACCCTCGGGACAGCCAACACCGGGGAGCTGTTTTTT

J gene: TRBJ2-1
clone size: NA
V gene: TRBV5-4
D gene: NA
CDR3 protein: CASSTQITGNEQFF
CDR3 DNA: TGTGCCAGCAGCACGCAAATCACAGGGAATGAGCAGTTCTTC